This passage covers 3 T cell receptor beta chains from one sample sequenced in a study of tumor-infiltrating lymphocytes in primary liver carcinoma. TCR beta cDNA came from 400 to 500 ng total RNA, primed with a constant-region primer. Libraries for TCR beta were built through three nested multiplex PCR rounds, which together made up a slightly modified ARM-PCR procedure. With TRBV1-TRBV30 forward primers and a C-beta reverse primer, the first two PCR rounds were run for approximately 10 cycles each. TCRdb processed the multiplex PCR reads anew with MiXCR; each CDR3 protein has one entry. The sample contains 55,000 to 70,000 distinct CDR3 sequences, just over 70% of which appear only once. Co-extraction yielded RNA and DNA from around 20-30 mg of unsorted bulk tissue. Sequencing was performed on liver tumor tissue from sampling region 2. Subset: tumor region T2, inferior pole. The receptors were sampled from a man aged 40-55 years with primary liver carcinoma and hepatitis B virus infection.

Concerning this clonotype itself: At one boundary the junction diverges from the germline segment, which might be a read error. This sequence joins TRBV11-2 and TRBJ2-7; unclear D gene. This CDR3 region has 17 residues. The V gene's germline CDR1 is SGHAT and CDR2 FQNNGV. CDR3 sequence: CASSIDVWELGSYEQYF. The CDR3 DNA sequence: TGTGCCAGCAGCATAGATGTATGGGAACTGGGATCCTACGAGCAGTACTTC.

This clonotype was found a few times. This is likely a read error, given that the CDR3 carries no conserved phenylalanine or tryptophan at its end. This rearrangement joins TRBV13 to TRBJ2-5; perhaps TRBD2 as D (5 bases). Per the germline V gene, CDR1 is PRHDT and CDR2 is FYEKMQ (reference sequence). This CDR3 contains 13 residues. Trimming took off 5 bases at V and 5 bases at J, with 12 bases between the two ends. The CDR3 spells CASSRRGGETQYL. The DNA of the CDR3 is TGTGCCAGCAGCCGGCGCGGCGGGGAGACCCAGTACCTC.

For this clonotype: A much larger clone is a single base away; this may be a read error. The V call is TRBV6-1, the J call TRBJ1-2; D is unclear. Trimming took off 10 bases at V and 2 bases at J, with 11 bases between the two ends. Germline CDR1 reads MNHNS; CDR2 reads SASEGT. The CDR3 contains 12 residues. CDR3 protein: CANTQDNYGYTF. The CDR3 DNA reads as TGTGCCAACACCCAGGACAACTATGGCTACACCTTC.